Included here is one T cell receptor beta chain sequence, with context. The sample holds other DNA sequences that translate to the same CDR3. This sample was included in a study of beta chain features in type 1 diabetes. Expressed TCRB transcripts got sequenced, as all isolated RNA was reverse transcribed. The data were produced by immunoSEQ multiplex PCR, yet TCRdb's version contains in-frame clones alone and is incomplete. The sample carries 600,000 to 650,000 clones, about a sixth recorded once. The CDR3 is made up of 13 amino acids. The junction had 3 bases not matched to a gene; V was cut back by 6 bases and J by 4 bases. Germline V gene sequence: CDR1 MNHEY, CDR2 SVGAGI.

The J gene is TRBJ1-5, the V gene TRBV6-5, with 7 positions matching TRBD1. This TCR came from a young man in good health. The material sequenced was naive CD4+ T cells from blood. CDR3 DNA sequence: TGTGCCAGCAGACCACAGGGGAATCAGCCCCAGCATTTT. Amino acids: CASRPQGNQPQHF.